The 29 T cell receptor beta chains listed next were all sequenced from one sample in a study of cytomegalovirus exposure and HLA in healthy donors. Both 60 Vbeta primers and 13 Jbeta primers went into the PCR. Repertoires were generated with immunoSEQ multiplex PCR, while TCRdb's copy carries only in-frame clones and drops some. The sample consists of about 120,000 clones, roughly 80% of them appearing once. Sequencing was carried out using PBMCs. The source of these receptors is a man between 60 and 75 years old in good health and CMV-seropositive.

The CDR3 DNA is TGTGCCAGCAGTGTCCCTCTTACCTACGAGCAGTACTTC. This translates into CASSVPLTYEQYF. The gene calls are TRBV2 and TRBJ2-7, with D unclear. The CDR3 spans 13 residues. The germline V gene has CDR1 SNHLY and CDR2 FYNNEI. V was pared by 4 bases and J by 2 bases, with 9 bases between.

This rearrangement joins TRBV30 to TRBJ2-7; D gene unclear. The length of the CDR3 is 13 residues. Germline V gives CDR1 GTSNPN, CDR2 SVGIG (reference sequence). Trimming pared 6 bases from V and 4 bases from J, leaving 16 bases between. The CDR3 region has the DNA TGTGCCTGCAAGCAGAGGCCGGCATACGAGCAGTACTTC. Residues: CACKQRPAYEQYF.

The V and J genes are TRBV2 and TRBJ2-7, with 7 bases lining up with TRBD1. Unmatched junction bases numbered 4, after V lost 5 bases and J lost 0 bases. The germline CDR1 and CDR2 sequences are SNHLY and FYNNEI. The CDR3 spans 14 residues. The CDR3 sequence is CASSLDRSSYEQYF. The CDR3 region has the DNA TGTGCCAGCAGTCTGGACAGGAGCTCCTACGAGCAGTACTTC.

The rearrangement links TRBV5-1 to TRBJ2-3, with D uncertain. The CDR3 loop spans 14 amino acids. V gave up 4 bases and J gave up 6 bases, with 15 bases separating them. Germline V lookup: CDR1 SGHRS, CDR2 YFSETQ. CDR3 sequence: CASSLSPSLDTQYF. The CDR3, as DNA: TGCGCCAGCAGCCTGAGTCCTAGTTTGGATACGCAGTATTTT.

The chain links TRBV28 to TRBJ2-7; possibly TRBD2 for D (7 bases). The germline V gene has CDR1 MDHEN and CDR2 SYDVKM. The CDR3 length is 14 residues. V was trimmed by 7 bases and J by 2 bases, leaving 15 bases between them. This CDR3 is CASKKGGSPYEQYF. Written as DNA, the CDR3 is TGTGCCAGCAAAAAGGGGGGGTCGCCCTACGAGCAGTACTTC.

This chain joins TRBV7-3 and TRBJ2-5, with TRBD2 identical over 8 bases. This CDR3 is built from 16 residues. CDR1 is SGHTA, CDR2 FQGTGA, per germline. J was trimmed by 1 base and V by 5 bases; bases with no gene match: 9. CDR3: CASSRGLASSQETQYF. The CDR3 DNA reads as TGTGCCAGCAGCCGTGGACTAGCCTCCTCCCAAGAGACCCAGTACTTC. The variable domain in full, completed from reference TRBV7-3 and TRBJ2-5, reads GAGVSQTPSNKVTEKGKYVELRCDPISGHTALYWYRQSLGQGPEFLIYFQGTGAADDSGLPNDRFFAVRPEGSVSTLKIQRTERGDSAVYLCASSRGLASSQETQYFGPGTRLLVL.

J is TRBJ2-2 and V is TRBV2; 7 bases agree with TRBD2. CDR3 length equals 15 residues. Germline CDR1 and CDR2: SNHLY and FYNNEI. Losses at the gene ends were 7 bases for V and 0 bases for J; bases not matched to a gene: 5. CDR3 protein: CASKPLAANTGELFF. The CDR3 nucleotides read TGTGCCAGCAAGCCTCTAGCGGCGAACACCGGGGAGCTGTTTTTT. The variable domain in full, completed from reference TRBV2 and TRBJ2-2, reads EPEVTQTPSHQVTQMGQEVILRCVPISNHLYFYWYRQILGQKVEFLVSFYNNEISEKSEIFDDQFSVERPDGSNFTLKIRSTKLEDSAMYFCASKPLAANTGELFFGEGSRLTVL.

The V gene is TRBV19, the J gene TRBJ1-5; perhaps TRBD1 as D (5 bases). Per the germline V gene, CDR1 is LNHDA and CDR2 is SQIVND (reference sequence). Trimming removed 1 base from V and 0 bases from J, with 13 bases in between. This CDR3 is built from 17 residues. Written as DNA, the CDR3 is TGTGCCAGTAGTATAGGGGGCAGAGCGTATAGCAATCAGCCCCAGCATTTT. The encoded protein is CASSIGGRAYSNQPQHF.

The V call is TRBV2, the J call TRBJ1-2; perhaps TRBD1 as D (6 bases). Trimming pared 6 bases from V and 14 bases from J, leaving 13 bases between. The CDR3 has 10 residues. Germline lookup yields CDR1 SNHLY and CDR2 FYNNEI. CDR3 bases: TGTGCCAGCAGCCGCGGGAGGGGGACCTTC. Its protein product is CASSRGRGTF.

The chain has TRBV30 and TRBJ1-1; D is uncertain. Trimming pared 5 bases from V and 0 bases from J, leaving 4 bases between. Germline CDR1 and CDR2: GTSNPN and SVGIG (reference sequence). The CDR3 is 11 residues long. This chain's CDR3 is CAWLLNTEAFF. The CDR3 DNA is TGTGCCTGGCTCTTGAACACTGAAGCTTTCTTT.

This clone occurred once. V gene TRBV4-1 combines with J gene TRBJ1-4, with TRBD1 matching 9 bases. CDR3 length: 16 residues. From germline, CDR1 is MGHRA and CDR2 YSYEKL. J was trimmed by 4 bases and V by 3 bases; bases with no gene match: 6. The chain's CDR3 is CASSHPGQGGNEKLFF. In DNA form, the CDR3 reads TGCGCCAGCAGCCACCCGGGACAGGGCGGTAATGAAAAACTGTTTTTT.

This sequence joins TRBV2 and TRBJ2-7; TRBD2 might be the D (6 bases). Looked up from germline, CDR1 is SNHLY and CDR2 is FYNNEI. Trimming removed 1 base from V and 2 bases from J, with 12 bases in between. The CDR3 consists of 15 residues. CDR3 in amino acids: CASSEGPGLAYEQYF. The CDR3 coding sequence is TGTGCCAGCAGTGAAGGGCCGGGACTGGCCTACGAGCAGTACTTC.

V and J are TRBV7-6 and TRBJ1-4; TRBD1 might be the D (5 bases). V lost 3 bases to trimming and J lost 3 bases, with 8 bases between them. Germline V gene sequence: CDR1 SGHVS, CDR2 FNYEAQ. The CDR3 is 14 residues long. CDR3 region: CASSFGGSNEKLFF. Here the CDR3 DNA reads TGTGCCAGCAGCTTTGGGGGGTCTAATGAAAAACTGTTTTTT.

The gene calls are TRBV27 and TRBJ1-4; 8 nucleotides line up with TRBD1. Germline CDR1 reads MNHEY; CDR2 reads SMNVEV (reference sequence). V lost 4 bases, J lost 8 bases, and 9 bases stayed unmatched. This CDR3 has 15 amino acids. DNA for the CDR3: TGTGCCAGCAGTTATCATGACAGGGGTCGCGAAAAACTGTTTTTT. Translated, it gives CASSYHDRGREKLFF.

V is TRBV12-5 and J is TRBJ2-5, with 13 bases identical to TRBD2. CDR3 size: 15 residues. The V and J ends lost 10 bases and 2 bases, in that order; junction bases with no gene match: 7. The germline V gene encodes CDR1 LGHNT and CDR2 FRNRAP. DNA for the CDR3: TGTGCTACTGGGACTAGCGGGGCCTTACAAGAGACCCAGTACTTC. It encodes CATGTSGALQETQYF.

J is TRBJ1-2 and V is TRBV2; the match to TRBD1 covers 7 bases. The CDR3 spans 15 residues. The V gene end was trimmed by 6 bases and the J gene end by 8 bases; junction bases not matched to a gene: 15. CDR1 and CDR2 from the germline V gene are SNHLY and FYNNEI. CDR3 residues: CASRDPGGQFRGYTF. Here the CDR3 DNA reads TGTGCCAGCAGGGACCCAGGGGGTCAGTTCAGAGGCTACACCTTC.

V usage is TRBV6-1 and J usage is TRBJ2-1, with a tentative D call TRBD2 (6 bases). CDR1 and CDR2 from the germline V gene are MNHNS and SASEGT. The V end lost 8 bases, the J end lost 6 bases, and 20 bases lay between the germline ends. The CDR3 consists of 15 residues. The CDR3 region is CASSCGELACNEQFF. For the CDR3, the DNA is TGTGCCAGCTCCTGCGGGGAGCTGGCCTGCAATGAGCAGTTCTTC.

The rearrangement uses TRBV5-1 and TRBJ1-1; 7 bases map to TRBD1. The V and J ends lost 4 bases and 1 base, in that order; junction bases with no gene match: 19. Germline V CDR1 and CDR2: SGHRS, YFSETQ. This CDR3 is 19 amino acids long. CDR3 in DNA: TGCGCCAGCAGCCCCTGGGGCCGCACAGGGGCGATAGGGAACACTGAAGCTTTCTTT. Its translation is CASSPWGRTGAIGNTEAFF.

V and J are TRBV6-1 and TRBJ1-2; the match to TRBD1 covers 7 bases. This CDR3 region has 13 residues. V was clipped by 11 bases and J by 2 bases; unmatched bases: 8. Germline V gives CDR1 MNHNS, CDR2 SASEGT. CDR3 coding DNA: TGTGCCGCCCGGGACAGCTCGAACTATGGCTACACCTTC. Encoded protein: CAARDSSNYGYTF.

The J gene is TRBJ2-2, the V gene TRBV28; D unclear. This CDR3 spans 18 amino acids. V shed 5 bases and J shed 0 bases, with 19 bases lying between them. The V gene's germline CDR1 is MDHEN and CDR2 SYDVKM. The CDR3 loop is CASSLAPSRQANTGELFF. The CDR3 nucleotides are TGTGCCAGCAGTCTCGCCCCAAGCAGGCAGGCGAACACCGGGGAGCTGTTTTTT. Full variable domain (rest looked up from reference TRBV28 and TRBJ2-2): DVKVTQSSRYLVKRTGEKVFLECVQDMDHENMFWYRQDPGLGLRLIYFSYDVKMKEKGDIPEGYSVSREKKERFSLILESASTNQTSMYLCASSLAPSRQANTGELFFGEGSRLTVL.

V is TRBV7-9 and J is TRBJ2-1; 9 bases are shared with TRBD1. Losses at the gene ends were 1 base for V and 6 bases for J; bases not matched to a gene: 4. From germline, CDR1 is SEHNR and CDR2 FQNEAQ (reference sequence). The CDR3 covers 15 residues. The DNA of the CDR3 is TGTGCCAGCAGCTTAGGACAGGGGGATAGCAATGAGCAGTTCTTC. This sequence encodes CASSLGQGDSNEQFF.

A note on this clone: A read error may produce the germline difference seen at one junction end. The chain carries TRBV10-3 and TRBJ1-2; D uncertain. There are 14 residues in the CDR3. The V gene's germline CDR1 is ENHRY and CDR2 SYGVKD. The CDR3 coding sequence is TGTGCCAGCAGTGAAGCTGGTAGTTTGAATGGCTACACCTTC. Protein product: CASSEAGSLNGYTF.

The V call is TRBV10-1, the J call TRBJ2-7, with 12 bases identical to TRBD2. V lost 6 bases and J lost 1; bases outside the gene matches: 13. CDR3 size: 18 residues. Germline V lookup: CDR1 WNHNN, CDR2 SYGVQD (reference sequence). The CDR3 loop reads CASRDLAGGPFWSYEQYF. For the CDR3, the DNA is TGCGCCAGCAGGGACCTAGCGGGAGGGCCGTTCTGGTCCTACGAGCAGTACTTC.

The rearrangement uses TRBV2 and TRBJ1-3, with 8 bases that match TRBD1. V lost 6 bases and J lost 0; bases outside the gene matches: 1. The CDR3 spans 14 residues. Germline assignment: CDR1 SNHLY and CDR2 FYNNEI. The CDR3 DNA follows: TGTGCCAGCAGCGGACAGGGCTCTGGAAACACCATATATTTT. Translating it yields CASSGQGSGNTIYF. The variable domain in full, completed from reference TRBV2 and TRBJ1-3, reads EPEVTQTPSHQVTQMGQEVILRCVPISNHLYFYWYRQILGQKVEFLVSFYNNEISEKSEIFDDQFSVERPDGSNFTLKIRSTKLEDSAMYFCASSGQGSGNTIYFGEGSWLTVV.

V usage is TRBV7-9 and J usage is TRBJ1-5; D unresolved. The V end was cut by 3 bases, the J end by 0 bases, with 9 bases between. Germline CDR1 and CDR2: SEHNR and FQNEAQ (reference sequence). The CDR3 runs 15 residues. As DNA, the CDR3 is TGTGCCAGCAGCTTTCTCGAGGATAGCAATCAGCCCCAGCATTTT. Its translation is CASSFLEDSNQPQHF.

This clone was counted only a few times. The CDR3 protein is CASSVVGGGNSPLHF. In DNA, the CDR3 is TGTGCCAGCAGCGTAGTAGGGGGCGGGAATTCACCCCTCCACTTT. The chain has TRBV9 and TRBJ1-6, with 7 bases that match TRBD1. The CDR3 sequence is 15 residues long. V gave up 0 bases and J gave up 7 bases; unmatched junction bases: 4. The germline gives CDR1 SGDLS, CDR2 YYNGEE.

The chain recombines TRBV5-6 with TRBJ1-3; a possible D gene is TRBD1 (6 bases). This CDR3 is built from 14 residues. Germline CDR1 is SGHDT and CDR2 is YYEEEE. The V gene lost 2 bases and the J gene lost 4 bases, with 10 bases spanning the gap. Here the CDR3 DNA reads TGTGCCAGCAGCTTAACAGGGTTAGGAAACACCATATATTTT. Amino acids: CASSLTGLGNTIYF.

V and J are TRBV7-9 and TRBJ1-1, with D maybe TRBD1 (5 bases). Per the germline V gene, CDR1 is SEHNR and CDR2 is FQNEAQ (reference sequence). The CDR3 spans 13 residues. Trimming cost V 4 bases and J 1 base, with 7 bases left between them. CDR3: CASSSTGNTEAFF. DNA for the CDR3: TGTGCCAGCAGCTCTACAGGGAACACTGAAGCTTTCTTT.

CDR3 coding DNA: TGTGCCAGCAGCTTAAGGTTAGGGGCATCGAACACTGAAGCTTTCTTT. This codes for CASSLRLGASNTEAFF. The rearrangement uses TRBV11-2 and TRBJ1-1, with D possibly being TRBD1 (5 bases). The V end lost 2 bases, the J end lost 1 base, and 14 bases lay between the germline ends. This CDR3 has 16 residues. The V gene's germline CDR1 is SGHAT and CDR2 FQNNGV.